One sample yielded the 13 T cell receptor beta chains listed below, sequenced in a study of breast tumors, draining lymph nodes, adjacent tissues. Axillary draining lymph nodes of breast cancer patients supplied the node samples. One entry per CDR3 protein results from TCRdb running MiXCR on the multiplex PCR reads. The data contain approximately 230,000 distinct CDR3 sequences, under 40% of them singletons. The sequenced sample was axillary lymph node tissue. These receptors came from a female donor with breast cancer. Some clones in this sample may be carry-over from other donors' samples.

This clonotype appeared many times. The chain has TRBV20-1 and TRBJ2-3; 9 bases are a match to TRBD2. V lost 5 bases, J lost 5 bases, and 8 bases stayed unmatched. The germline CDR1 and CDR2 sequences are DFQATT and SNEGSKA (reference sequence). The CDR3 length is 14 residues. The CDR3 coding sequence is TGCAGTGCTCGGCGGGAGGGCCGGGGAGATACGCAGTATTTT. Translated: CSARREGRGDTQYF.

The chain carries TRBV7-8 and TRBJ1-6, with D hard to call. The length of the CDR3 is 16 residues. The V gene lost 5 bases and the J gene lost 0 bases, with 11 bases spanning the gap. Germline V gives CDR1 SGHVS, CDR2 FQNEAQ. In nucleotides, the CDR3 is TGTGCCAGCAGCCTCACAGCTTACTCCTATAATTCACCCCTCCACTTT. Its translation is CASSLTAYSYNSPLHF.

This clonotype was seen repeatedly, ten times or more. This sequence joins TRBV19 and TRBJ2-1; TRBD2 matches at 8 bases. V lost 6 bases to trimming and J lost 5 bases; unmatched junction nucleotides: 6. CDR3 size: 14 residues. Germline V lookup: CDR1 LNHDA, CDR2 SQIVND (reference sequence). In nucleotides, the CDR3 is TGTGCCAGTAGAGGGCGGGGGGCCAACAATGAGCAGTTCTTC. It encodes CASRGRGANNEQFF.

The chain recombines TRBV5-5 with TRBJ2-1, with 9 bases fitting TRBD1. V lost 5 bases to trimming and J lost 7 bases; unmatched junction nucleotides: 7. The CDR3 extends over 14 amino acids. Germline V gives CDR1 SGHKS, CDR2 YYEKEE (reference sequence). CDR3: CASSSGTGINEQFF. CDR3 coding DNA: TGTGCCAGCAGTTCCGGGACAGGGATAAATGAGCAGTTCTTC.

This clonotype occurred once. Since no conserved phenylalanine or tryptophan closes the CDR3, a read error is the likely cause. It is unclear where the CDR3 begins or ends on the DNA, so no DNA is shown, and the CDR3 is as TCRdb lists it. This chain connects TRBV19 to TRBJ2-6. CDR1 and CDR2 from the germline V gene are LNHDA and SQIVND (reference sequence). A total of 8 residues make up the CDR3, ends included. CDR3 region: CASSILTS.

This chain links TRBV6-2 or TRBV6-3 with TRBJ2-2, with D possibly called TRBD1 or TRBD2 (5 bases each). This CDR3 has 18 residues. The V and J ends lost 7 bases and 2 bases respectively, with 23 bases between them. The germline CDR1 and CDR2 sequences are MNHEY and SVGEGT. The CDR3 sequence is CASKHQIYQGDNTGELFF. The DNA for the CDR3 is TGTGCCAGCAAACACCAAATTTACCAGGGAGACAACACCGGGGAGCTGTTTTTT.

This clonotype was seen a few times. The genes are TRBV3-1 and TRBJ1-3; D possibly corresponds to TRBD1 (5 bases). This CDR3 region has 15 residues. Trimming cost V 1 base and J 0 bases, with 7 bases left between them. CDR1 is LGHDT and CDR2 is YNNKEL in the germline V gene (reference sequence). The CDR3 DNA follows: TGTGCCAGCAGCCAAGGGGGGGACTCTGGAAACACCATATATTTT. Its protein product is CASSQGGDSGNTIYF.

About this clonotype: Likely a read error: the CDR3 ends without its conserved phenylalanine or tryptophan. The DNA is omitted, as the CDR3 cannot be located on it reliably, and the CDR3 follows TCRdb's listing. This sequence joins TRBV10-2 and TRBJ2-5; the DNA was not compared with TRBD2, the D call given in the table. From its first to its last residue, the CDR3 has 16 amino acids. The germline CDR1 and CDR2 sequences are WSHSY and SAAADI. This CDR3 is CASSEGRPTYGYTFGS.

The chain links TRBV4-2 to TRBJ2-1; the D gene is possibly TRBD2 (7 bases). Germline V gene lookup returns CDR1 LGHNA and CDR2 YNFKEQ. This CDR3 spans 17 amino acids. The V and J ends lost 4 bases and 6 bases respectively, with 22 bases between them. Here the CDR3 reads CASSRILVGGPVNEQFF. The CDR3 nucleotides are TGTGCCAGCAGCCGTATACTAGTGGGGGGGCCTGTCAATGAGCAGTTCTTC.

This chain joins TRBV20-1 and TRBJ1-2; 9 bases line up with TRBD1. The CDR3 covers 17 residues. The trim removed 1 base at V and 3 bases at J, leaving 12 bases unmatched. Germline V gene lookup returns CDR1 DFQATT and CDR2 SNEGSKA (reference sequence). The CDR3 here is CSARGTPGQGPYYGYTF. The CDR3 nucleotides are TGCAGTGCTAGAGGTACACCGGGACAGGGCCCATACTATGGCTACACCTTC.

Ten or more counts support this clonotype. The chain is built from TRBV6-1 and TRBJ2-7, with D unclear. Germline V CDR1 and CDR2: MNHNS, SASEGT. This CDR3 spans 12 amino acids. Trimming took off 3 bases at V and 5 bases at J, with 8 bases between the two ends. DNA of the CDR3: TGTGCCAGCAGTGAGGGGTCCCACGAGCAGTACTTC. Its protein product is CASSEGSHEQYF.

In regard to this clonotype: The junction differs from germline at one of its ends, possibly a read error. V is TRBV5-5 and J is TRBJ2-7, with TRBD2 identical over 10 bases. The CDR3 contains 15 residues. From germline, CDR1 is SGHKS and CDR2 YYEKEE (reference sequence). DNA of the CDR3: TGTGCCAGCAGCCTGCGACTAGCGGGCTCCTACGGGCAGTACTTC. Translated, it gives CASSLRLAGSYGQYF.

The CDR3 sequence is CASSQEWTGVFEQYF. The CDR3 DNA is TGTGCCAGCAGCCAAGAGTGGACAGGGGTTTTCGAGCAGTACTTC. V gene TRBV3-1 combines with J gene TRBJ2-7; 9 bases are a match to TRBD1. V dropped 0 bases and J dropped 6; count of bases not matched to a gene: 6. The V gene's germline CDR1 is LGHDT and CDR2 YNNKEL (reference sequence). The length of the CDR3 is 15 residues.